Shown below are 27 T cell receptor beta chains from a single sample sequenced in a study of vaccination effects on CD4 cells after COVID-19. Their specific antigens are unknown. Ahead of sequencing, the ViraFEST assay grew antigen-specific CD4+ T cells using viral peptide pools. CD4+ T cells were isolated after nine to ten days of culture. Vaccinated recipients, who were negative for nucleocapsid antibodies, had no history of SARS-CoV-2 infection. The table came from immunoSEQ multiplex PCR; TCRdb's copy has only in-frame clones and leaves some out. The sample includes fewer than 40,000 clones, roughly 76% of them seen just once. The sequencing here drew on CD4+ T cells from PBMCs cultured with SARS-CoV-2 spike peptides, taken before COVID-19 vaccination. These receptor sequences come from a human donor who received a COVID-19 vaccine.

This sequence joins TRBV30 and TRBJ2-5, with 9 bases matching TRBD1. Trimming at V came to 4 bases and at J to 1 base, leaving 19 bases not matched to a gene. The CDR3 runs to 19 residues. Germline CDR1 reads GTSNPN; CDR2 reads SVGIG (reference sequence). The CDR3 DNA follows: TGTGCCTGGACCGGGATAAGTTTGGCTAACAGGGGGCGCCAAGAGACCCAGTACTTC. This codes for CAWTGISLANRGRQETQYF.

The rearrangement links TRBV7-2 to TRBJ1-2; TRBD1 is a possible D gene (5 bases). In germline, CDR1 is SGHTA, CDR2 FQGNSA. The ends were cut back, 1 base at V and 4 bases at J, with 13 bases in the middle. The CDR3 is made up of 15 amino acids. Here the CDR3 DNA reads TGTGCCAGCAGCTTAGGAACGACAGTCTTCTATGGCTACACCTTC. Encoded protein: CASSLGTTVFYGYTF. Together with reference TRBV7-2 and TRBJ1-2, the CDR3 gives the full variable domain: GAGVSQSPSNKVTEKGKDVELRCDPISGHTALYWYRQSLGQGLEFLIYFQGNSAPDKSGLPSDRFSAERTGGSVSTLTIQRTQQEDSAVYLCASSLGTTVFYGYTFGSGTRLTVV.

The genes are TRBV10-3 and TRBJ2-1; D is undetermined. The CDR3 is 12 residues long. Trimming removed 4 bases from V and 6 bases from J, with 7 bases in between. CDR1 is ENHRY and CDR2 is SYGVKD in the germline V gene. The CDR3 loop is CAISAGVNEQFF. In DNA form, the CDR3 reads TGTGCCATCAGTGCGGGCGTCAATGAGCAGTTCTTC.

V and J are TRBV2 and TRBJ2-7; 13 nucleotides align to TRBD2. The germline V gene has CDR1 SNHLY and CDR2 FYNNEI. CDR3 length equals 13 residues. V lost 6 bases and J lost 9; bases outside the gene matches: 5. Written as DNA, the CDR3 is TGTGCCAGCAGCTTAGGACTAGCGGGAGCGCAGTACTTC. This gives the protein CASSLGLAGAQYF.

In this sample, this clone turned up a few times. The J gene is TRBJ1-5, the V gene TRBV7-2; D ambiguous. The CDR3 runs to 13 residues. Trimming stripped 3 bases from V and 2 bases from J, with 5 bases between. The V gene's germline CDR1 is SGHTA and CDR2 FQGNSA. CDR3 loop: CASSFTGNQPQHF. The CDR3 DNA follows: TGTGCCAGCAGCTTCACAGGCAATCAGCCCCAGCATTTT.

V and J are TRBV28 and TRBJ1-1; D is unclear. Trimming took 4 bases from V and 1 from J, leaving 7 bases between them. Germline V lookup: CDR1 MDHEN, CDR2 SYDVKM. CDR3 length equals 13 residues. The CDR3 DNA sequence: TGTGCCAGCAGTTCCCCCGGGAACACTGAAGCTTTCTTT. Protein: CASSSPGNTEAFF.

The CDR3 reads CASSQEGRLNSPLHF. CDR3 DNA sequence: TGCGCCAGCAGCCAAGAAGGACGGCTAAATTCACCCCTCCACTTT. V is TRBV4-1 and J is TRBJ1-6, with D unresolved. Per germline, CDR1 MGHRA and CDR2 YSYEKL. This CDR3 is 15 amino acids long. Trimming removed 0 bases at V and 7 bases at J, with 10 bases between.

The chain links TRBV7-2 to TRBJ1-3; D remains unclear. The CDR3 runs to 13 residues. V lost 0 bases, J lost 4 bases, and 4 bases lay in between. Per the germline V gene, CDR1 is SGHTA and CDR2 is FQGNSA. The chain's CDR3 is CASSLARGNTIYF. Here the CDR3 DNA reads TGTGCCAGCAGCTTAGCGCGGGGAAACACCATATATTTT.

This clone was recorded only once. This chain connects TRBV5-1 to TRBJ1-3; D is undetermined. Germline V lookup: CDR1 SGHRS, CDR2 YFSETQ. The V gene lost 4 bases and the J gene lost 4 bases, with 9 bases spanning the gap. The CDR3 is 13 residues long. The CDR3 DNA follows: TGCGCCAGCAGCCCGACGCAGGGAAACACCATATATTTT. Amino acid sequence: CASSPTQGNTIYF.

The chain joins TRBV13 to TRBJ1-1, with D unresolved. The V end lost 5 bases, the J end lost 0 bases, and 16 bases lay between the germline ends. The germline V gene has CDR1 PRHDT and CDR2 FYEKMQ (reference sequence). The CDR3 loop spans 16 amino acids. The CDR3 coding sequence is TGTGCCAGCAGCCCAGGTGCGTTGGTGTTGAACACTGAAGCTTTCTTT. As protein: CASSPGALVLNTEAFF. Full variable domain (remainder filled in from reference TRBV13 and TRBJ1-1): AAGVIQSPRHLIKEKRETATLKCYPIPRHDTVYWYQQGPGQDPQFLISFYEKMQSDKGSIPDRFSAQQFSDYHSELNMSSLELGDSALYFCASSPGALVLNTEAFFGQGTRLTVV.

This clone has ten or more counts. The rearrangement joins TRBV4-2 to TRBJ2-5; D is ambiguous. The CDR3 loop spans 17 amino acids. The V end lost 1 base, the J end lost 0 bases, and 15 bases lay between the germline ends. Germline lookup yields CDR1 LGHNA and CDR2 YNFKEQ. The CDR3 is CASSQGGSGGDQETQYF. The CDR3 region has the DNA TGTGCCAGCAGCCAAGGAGGCAGTGGCGGAGACCAAGAGACCCAGTACTTC.

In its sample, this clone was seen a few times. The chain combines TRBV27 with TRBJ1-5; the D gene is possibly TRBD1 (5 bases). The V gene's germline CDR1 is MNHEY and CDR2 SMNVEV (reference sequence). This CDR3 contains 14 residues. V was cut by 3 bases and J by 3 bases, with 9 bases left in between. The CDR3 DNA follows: TGTGCCAGCAGTTTTGGACACGACAATCAGCCCCAGCATTTT. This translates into CASSFGHDNQPQHF.

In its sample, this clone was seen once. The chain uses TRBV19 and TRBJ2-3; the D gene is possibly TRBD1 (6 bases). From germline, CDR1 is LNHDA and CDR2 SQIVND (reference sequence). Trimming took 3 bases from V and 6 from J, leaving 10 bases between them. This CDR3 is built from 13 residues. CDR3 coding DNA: TGTGCCAGTAGTATGGTGGGGGCGGATACGCAGTATTTT. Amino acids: CASSMVGADTQYF.

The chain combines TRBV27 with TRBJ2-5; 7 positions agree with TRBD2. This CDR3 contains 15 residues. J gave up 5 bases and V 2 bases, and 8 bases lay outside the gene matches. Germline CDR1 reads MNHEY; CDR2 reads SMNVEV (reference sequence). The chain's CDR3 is CASSLAAGARETQYF. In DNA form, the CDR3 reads TGTGCCAGCAGTTTAGCGGCGGGAGCTCGGGAGACCCAGTACTTC.

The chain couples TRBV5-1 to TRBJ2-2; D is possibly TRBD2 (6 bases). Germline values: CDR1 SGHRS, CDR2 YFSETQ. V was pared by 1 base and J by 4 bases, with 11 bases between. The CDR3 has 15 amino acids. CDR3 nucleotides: TGCGCCAGCAGCTTGTCTCAGGGAGGCACCGGGGAGCTGTTTTTT. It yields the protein CASSLSQGGTGELFF. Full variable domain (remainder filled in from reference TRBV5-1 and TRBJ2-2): KAGVTQTPRYLIKTRGQQVTLSCSPISGHRSVSWYQQTPGQGLQFLFEYFSETQRNKGNFPGRFSGRQFSNSRSEMNVSTLELGDSALYLCASSLSQGGTGELFFGEGSRLTVL.

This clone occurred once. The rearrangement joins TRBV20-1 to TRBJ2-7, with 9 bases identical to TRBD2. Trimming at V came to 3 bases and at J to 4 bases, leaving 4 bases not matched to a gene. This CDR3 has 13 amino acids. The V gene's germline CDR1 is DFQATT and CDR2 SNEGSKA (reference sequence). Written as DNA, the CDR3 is TGCAGTGCTAGTAGAGCGGGGGGTTACGAGCAGTACTTC. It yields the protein CSASRAGGYEQYF.

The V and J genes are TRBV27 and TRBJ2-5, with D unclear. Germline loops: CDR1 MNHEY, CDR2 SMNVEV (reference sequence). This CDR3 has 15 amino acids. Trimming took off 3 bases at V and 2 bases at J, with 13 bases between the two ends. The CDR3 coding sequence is TGTGCCAGCAGTTTGATAGGGAAAGTACAAGAGACCCAGTACTTC. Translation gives CASSLIGKVQETQYF.

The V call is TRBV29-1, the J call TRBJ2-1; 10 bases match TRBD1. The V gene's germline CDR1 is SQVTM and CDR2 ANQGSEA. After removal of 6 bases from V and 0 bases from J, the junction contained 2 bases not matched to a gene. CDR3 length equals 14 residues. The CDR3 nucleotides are TGCAGCGTGGGGGACAGGGGCTCCTACAATGAGCAGTTCTTC. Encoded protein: CSVGDRGSYNEQFF.

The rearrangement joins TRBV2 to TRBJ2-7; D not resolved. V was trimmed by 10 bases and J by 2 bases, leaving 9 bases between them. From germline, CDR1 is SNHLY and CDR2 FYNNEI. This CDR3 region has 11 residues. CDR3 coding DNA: TGTGCCACCACCCCCACCTACGAGCAGTACTTC. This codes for CATTPTYEQYF.

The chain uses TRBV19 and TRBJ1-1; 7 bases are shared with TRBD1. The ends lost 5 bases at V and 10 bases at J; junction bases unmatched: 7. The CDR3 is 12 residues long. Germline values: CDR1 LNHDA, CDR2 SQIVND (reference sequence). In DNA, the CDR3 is TGTGCCAGTAGTCTGAGGGGGCTTGGAGCTTTCTTT. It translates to CASSLRGLGAFF.

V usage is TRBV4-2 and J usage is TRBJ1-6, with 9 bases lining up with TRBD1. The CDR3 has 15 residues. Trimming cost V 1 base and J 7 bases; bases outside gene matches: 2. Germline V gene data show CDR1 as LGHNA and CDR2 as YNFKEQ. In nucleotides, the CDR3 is TGTGCCAGCAGCCAAGCGGGACAGGGAAATTCACCCCTCCACTTT. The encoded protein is CASSQAGQGNSPLHF.

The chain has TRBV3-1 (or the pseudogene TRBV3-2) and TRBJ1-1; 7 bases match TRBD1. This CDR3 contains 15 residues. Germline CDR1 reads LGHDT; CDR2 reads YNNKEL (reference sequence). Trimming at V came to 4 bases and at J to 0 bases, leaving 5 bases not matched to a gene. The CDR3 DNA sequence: TGTGCCAGCAGCCGACCAGGACAGGTGAACACTGAAGCTTTCTTT. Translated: CASSRPGQVNTEAFF.

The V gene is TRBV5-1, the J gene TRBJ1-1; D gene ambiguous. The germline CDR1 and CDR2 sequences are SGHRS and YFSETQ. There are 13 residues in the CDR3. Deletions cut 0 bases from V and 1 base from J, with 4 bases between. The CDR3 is CASSLDKNTEAFF. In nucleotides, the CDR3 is TGCGCCAGCAGCTTGGACAAGAACACTGAAGCTTTCTTT.

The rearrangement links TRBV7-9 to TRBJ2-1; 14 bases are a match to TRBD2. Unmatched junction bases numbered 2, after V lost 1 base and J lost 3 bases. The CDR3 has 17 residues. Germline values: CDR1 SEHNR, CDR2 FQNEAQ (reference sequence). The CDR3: CASSLGGLAGDYNEQFF. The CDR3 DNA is TGTGCCAGCAGCTTAGGGGGACTAGCGGGGGACTACAATGAGCAGTTCTTC.

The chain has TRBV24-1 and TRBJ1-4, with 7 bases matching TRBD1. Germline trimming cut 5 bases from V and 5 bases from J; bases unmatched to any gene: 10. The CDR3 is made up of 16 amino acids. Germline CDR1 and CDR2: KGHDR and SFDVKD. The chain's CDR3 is CATSGQNQGQNEKLFF. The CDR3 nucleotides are TGTGCCACCAGTGGGCAGAACCAGGGACAGAATGAAAAACTGTTTTTT.

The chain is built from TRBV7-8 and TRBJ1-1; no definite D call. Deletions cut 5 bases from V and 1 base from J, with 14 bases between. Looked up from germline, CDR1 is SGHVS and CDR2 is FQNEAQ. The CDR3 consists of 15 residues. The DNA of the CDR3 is TGTGCCAGCAGCCTCATGGACGGCGGGAACACTGAAGCTTTCTTT. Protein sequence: CASSLMDGGNTEAFF.

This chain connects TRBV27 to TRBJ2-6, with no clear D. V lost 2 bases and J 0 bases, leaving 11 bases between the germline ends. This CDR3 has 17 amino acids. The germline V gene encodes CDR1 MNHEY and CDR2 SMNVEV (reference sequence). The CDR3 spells CASSLNIIGSGANVLTF. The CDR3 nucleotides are TGTGCCAGCAGTTTAAATATAATAGGCTCTGGGGCCAACGTCCTGACTTTC. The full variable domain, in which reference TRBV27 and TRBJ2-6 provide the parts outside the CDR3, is EAQVTQNPRYLITVTGKKLTVTCSQNMNHEYMSWYRQDPGLGLRQIYYSMNVEVTDKGDVPEGYKVSRKEKRNFPLILESPSPNQTSLYFCASSLNIIGSGANVLTFGAGSRLTVL.